What follows is one TCR beta chain and its context. Antigen: not known. The entry originates in a study of molecular identifiers for immune sequencing clone quantification. Study at large: Replicates split RNA from about 20,000 or 100,000 naive CD8 cells five ways, and the researchers sequenced four portions. Findings and limits, study-wide: Identical TCR molecules can share a barcode, and this sharing could underestimate highly expanded clone sizes.

V gave up 4 bases and J gave up 3 bases, with 23 bases separating them. Germline V gene sequence: CDR1 SGHNT, CDR2 YENEEA. This CDR3 is built from 18 residues. Previously described methods and listed TCR primers produced bulk TCR libraries. Each CDR3 protein is one row after TCRdb ran MiXCR on the PCR reads. Here the sample spans some 650,000 distinct CDR3 sequences, just under 20% being singletons. Sequencing was carried out using naive CD8+ T cells from blood, with Jurkat cell RNA spiked in. Indicated subset: FACS-sorted CD8+CD4-CCR7+CD45RA+ naive T cells. The receptor was isolated from a human donor in good health. Some libraries in this study had Jurkat cell RNA spiked in. This chain connects TRBV11-3 to TRBJ2-3, with D possibly TRBD2 on 5 matching bases. CDR3 sequence: CASSYRWLGSFETDTQYF. The CDR3 DNA reads as TGTGCCAGCAGCTACAGATGGTTAGGGAGCTTTGAAACAGATACGCAGTATTTT.